Presented here are 24 T cell receptor beta chains from one specimen sequenced in a study of blood T cell repertoires in COVID-19. The assay was immunoSEQ multiplex PCR, and TCRdb's table has in-frame clones only and misses some. This sample has around 260,000 clones, with 87% found just once. What was sequenced was peripheral blood. The origin of the receptors is a middle-aged woman who had recovered from COVID-19.

V usage is TRBV5-4 and J usage is TRBJ2-7; 11 bases map to TRBD1. There are 15 residues in the CDR3. Germline CDR1 and CDR2: SGHNT and YYREEE (reference sequence). Germline trimming cut 10 bases from V and 2 bases from J; bases unmatched to any gene: 11. In DNA form, the CDR3 reads TGTGCCTCATCCGCCCGGGACAGGGGGGCCTACGAGCAGTACTTC. Its protein is CASSARDRGAYEQYF.

J is TRBJ1-5 and V is TRBV6-1; perhaps TRBD1 as D (5 bases). The length of the CDR3 is 13 residues. The ends were cut back, 3 bases at V and 8 bases at J, with 11 bases in the middle. Germline assignment: CDR1 MNHNS and CDR2 SASEGT. CDR3 DNA: TGTGCCAGCAGTGATCAGGGACTGGAGCCCCAGCATTTT. Residues: CASSDQGLEPQHF.

V usage is TRBV7-9 and J usage is TRBJ1-2, with a tentative D call TRBD1 (6 bases). Germline V lookup: CDR1 SEHNR, CDR2 FQNEAQ (reference sequence). Trimming left V 0 bases short and J 2 bases short, with 10 bases between. The CDR3 loop spans 15 amino acids. The CDR3 reads CASSLAHRENYGYTF. CDR3 DNA: TGTGCCAGCAGCTTAGCGCACAGGGAAAACTATGGCTACACCTTC. Combining the CDR3 with reference TRBV7-9 and TRBJ1-2 gives the whole variable domain DTGVSQNPRHKITKRGQNVTFRCDPISEHNRLYWYRQTLGQGPEFLTYFQNEAQLEKSRLLSDRFSAERPKGSFSTLEIQRTEQGDSAMYLCASSLAHRENYGYTFGSGTRLTVV.

This clone has only one observation. The chain employs TRBV7-2 and TRBJ2-7, with a tentative D call TRBD1 (5 bases). CDR3 length equals 15 residues. Between the trimmed V and J ends, which lost 4 bases and 3 bases, there was a span of 16 bases. Germline CDR1 reads SGHTA; CDR2 reads FQGNSA. CDR3 loop: CASSSRDSLVYEQYF. The CDR3 DNA reads as TGTGCCAGCAGCTCTCGAGACAGCTTGGTCTACGAGCAGTACTTC. The whole variable domain, filled in from reference TRBV7-2 and TRBJ2-7, reads GAGVSQSPSNKVTEKGKDVELRCDPISGHTALYWYRQSLGQGLEFLIYFQGNSAPDKSGLPSDRFSAERTGGSVSTLTIQRTQQEDSAVYLCASSSRDSLVYEQYFGPGTRLTVT.

The chain couples TRBV30 to TRBJ1-3; D is undetermined. V was cut by 0 bases and J by 3 bases, with 12 bases left in between. Per the germline V gene, CDR1 is GTSNPN and CDR2 is SVGIG (reference sequence). The CDR3 contains 15 residues. CDR3 region: CAWSVDSSSGNTIYF. The CDR3 DNA is TGTGCCTGGAGTGTTGATTCTTCCAGTGGAAACACCATATATTTT.

This chain links TRBV9 with TRBJ2-1, with 10 nucleotides matching TRBD2. J gave up 0 bases and V 4 bases, and 13 bases lay outside the gene matches. CDR1 and CDR2 from the germline V gene are SGDLS and YYNGEE. CDR3 length: 19 residues. CDR3 nucleotide sequence: TGTGCCAGCAGCCCTCGAGGTAGCGGGGGGTCGGGCTCCTACAATGAGCAGTTCTTC. Translation gives CASSPRGSGGSGSYNEQFF.

The V gene is TRBV5-4, the J gene TRBJ1-4, with 11 bases identical to TRBD1. V lost 4 bases, J lost 5 bases, and 10 bases stayed unmatched. This CDR3 has 17 amino acids. The germline gives CDR1 SGHNT, CDR2 YYREEE (reference sequence). The CDR3 DNA follows: TGTGCCAGCAGCCCCGGACAGGGGGCTTCACTCAATGAAAAACTGTTTTTT. Its translation: CASSPGQGASLNEKLFF.

This chain connects TRBV15 to TRBJ1-4; D call uncertain. Germline CDR1 and CDR2: LNHNV and YYDKDF (reference sequence). Deletions cut 9 bases from V and 4 bases from J, with 12 bases between. The CDR3 consists of 13 residues. In nucleotides, the CDR3 is TGTGCCACGGGCGGGGTCTTTAATGAAAAACTGTTTTTT. Translated: CATGGVFNEKLFF.

The chain carries TRBV10-2 and TRBJ2-6; D unclear. The CDR3 totals 16 residues. Between the trimmed V and J ends, which lost 2 bases and 1 base, there was a span of 9 bases. Germline CDR1 reads WSHSY; CDR2 reads SAAADI. CDR3 coding DNA: TGCGCCAGCAGTGAGCCTAGAAGATCTGGGGCCAACGTCCTGACTTTC. Its translation: CASSEPRRSGANVLTF.

The V gene is TRBV25-1, the J gene TRBJ1-3; tentatively, D is TRBD1 (5 bases). The CDR3 loop spans 15 amino acids. V dropped 5 bases and J dropped 3 bases, with 14 bases sitting between them. CDR1 is MGHDK and CDR2 is SYGVNS in the germline V gene. The CDR3 here is CASSSQGRVGNTIYF. The CDR3 nucleotides are TGTGCCAGCAGTTCTCAGGGAAGGGTTGGAAACACCATATATTTT.

This clone was seen only a few times. The CDR3, as DNA: TGTGCCAGCAGCCAAGATCGGGCTAGCGGGGGGAACGAGCAGTACTTC. Its translation: CASSQDRASGGNEQYF. This chain uses TRBV3-1 (or the pseudogene TRBV3-2) with TRBJ2-7; 11 positions agree with TRBD2. Looked up from germline, CDR1 is LGHDT and CDR2 is YNNKEL (reference sequence). Trimming took 0 bases from V and 5 from J; bases not matched to a gene: 6. The CDR3 runs 16 residues.

The V gene is TRBV27, the J gene TRBJ2-3; 12 nucleotides match TRBD2. This CDR3 has 15 amino acids. The ends lost 6 bases at V and 7 bases at J; junction bases unmatched: 8. CDR1 and CDR2 from the germline V gene are MNHEY and SMNVEV (reference sequence). CDR3 nucleotides: TGTGCCAGCAGCCGACTAGCGGGGGATCGGAATACGCAGTATTTT. Translation gives CASSRLAGDRNTQYF.

This clone has a single count. The chain recombines TRBV5-1 with TRBJ1-3; D unresolved. Germline loops: CDR1 SGHRS, CDR2 YFSETQ. Trimming shortened V by 1 base and J by 0 bases, and 11 bases separated the two germline ends. This CDR3 has 16 amino acids. The CDR3 protein is CASSLYGENSGNTIYF. The CDR3 coding sequence is TGCGCCAGCAGCTTGTATGGGGAGAACTCTGGAAACACCATATATTTT. The complete variable domain, with remaining parts taken from reference TRBV5-1 and TRBJ1-3, reads KAGVTQTPRYLIKTRGQQVTLSCSPISGHRSVSWYQQTPGQGLQFLFEYFSETQRNKGNFPGRFSGRQFSNSRSEMNVSTLELGDSALYLCASSLYGENSGNTIYFGEGSWLTVV.

This clone was found a few times. The V and J genes are TRBV2 and TRBJ1-6; 9 bases agree with TRBD1. The CDR3 totals 15 residues. V shed 6 bases, J shed 9 bases, and the junction held 9 bases outside the gene matches. Germline V gene data show CDR1 as SNHLY and CDR2 as FYNNEI. DNA for the CDR3: TGTGCCAGCAGAGAACAGGGGGCCTTGGGTTCACCCCTCCACTTT. It translates to CASREQGALGSPLHF. Filled out from reference TRBV2 and TRBJ1-6, the complete variable domain reads EPEVTQTPSHQVTQMGQEVILRCVPISNHLYFYWYRQILGQKVEFLVSFYNNEISEKSEIFDDQFSVERPDGSNFTLKIRSTKLEDSAMYFCASREQGALGSPLHFGNGTRLTVT.

The chain recombines TRBV5-1 with TRBJ1-1; D is possibly TRBD1 (5 bases). Germline assignment: CDR1 SGHRS and CDR2 YFSETQ. The CDR3 extends over 14 amino acids. Trimming took off 4 bases at V and 3 bases at J, with 13 bases between the two ends. This chain's CDR3 is CASSLLTDYTEAFF. The CDR3 DNA reads TGCGCCAGCAGCCTGCTGACAGACTACACTGAAGCTTTCTTT.

The genes are TRBV30 and TRBJ2-2; D is perhaps TRBD1 (5 bases). CDR1 and CDR2 from the germline V gene are GTSNPN and SVGIG (reference sequence). This CDR3 is built from 14 residues. V lost 4 bases to trimming and J lost 0 bases, with 9 bases between them. The DNA of the CDR3 is TGTGCCTGGAATGGGGCCGCGAACACCGGGGAGCTGTTTTTT. Protein sequence: CAWNGAANTGELFF.

This chain uses TRBV27 with TRBJ1-2, with D possibly matching TRBD1 (6 bases). The CDR3 contains 18 residues. V gave up 6 bases and J gave up 7 bases, with 30 bases separating them. Germline assignment: CDR1 MNHEY and CDR2 SMNVEV (reference sequence). In DNA, the CDR3 is TGTGCCAGCAGGGCTTTGAGGGGGAATCCCCTAAGACGAGGTGGCTACACCTTC. Translated, it gives CASRALRGNPLRRGGYTF.

V usage is TRBV6-6 and J usage is TRBJ1-5, with D possibly TRBD1 on 5 matching bases. This CDR3 region has 15 residues. Germline CDR1 is MNHNY and CDR2 is SVGAGI (reference sequence). With 0 bases removed from V and 5 bases from J, the gap between germline ends came to 11 bases. CDR3 sequence reads: CASSYSRQPHQPQHF. DNA of the CDR3: TGTGCCAGCAGTTACTCGAGACAGCCCCATCAGCCCCAGCATTTT.

This chain joins TRBV6-1 and TRBJ1-1; D is unclear. The CDR3 runs 13 residues. Germline loops: CDR1 MNHNS, CDR2 SASEGT. Trimming cost V 2 bases and J 5 bases, with 9 bases left between them. The chain's CDR3 is CASSEQTGTEAFF. CDR3 in DNA: TGTGCCAGCAGTGAACAAACGGGGACTGAAGCTTTCTTT.

This clone was recorded a few times. The chain joins TRBV3-1 (or the pseudogene TRBV3-2) to TRBJ2-3; D possibly corresponds to TRBD1 (5 bases). The CDR3 has 16 residues. Germline V gives CDR1 LGHDT, CDR2 YNNKEL (reference sequence). V was clipped by 1 base and J by 3 bases, with 14 bases between them. The CDR3 bases are TGTGCCAGCAGCCAAGCTACGTTACAGGAAACAGATACGCAGTATTTT. Translation: CASSQATLQETDTQYF.

This clone came up once. The rearrangement links TRBV19 to TRBJ1-3, with TRBD1 identical over 8 bases. The ends lost 6 bases at V and 4 bases at J; junction bases unmatched: 8. Germline CDR1 reads LNHDA; CDR2 reads SQIVND (reference sequence). This CDR3 spans 15 amino acids. The chain's CDR3 is CASSQTGVPGNTIYF. CDR3 sequence (DNA): TGTGCCAGTAGCCAGACAGGGGTTCCAGGAAACACCATATATTTT.

V and J are TRBV7-9 and TRBJ1-1; D is uncertain. The germline V gene encodes CDR1 SEHNR and CDR2 FQNEAQ (reference sequence). Trimming shortened V by 5 bases and J by 2 bases, and 12 bases separated the two germline ends. The CDR3 totals 14 residues. The CDR3 sequence is CASSRNRLNTEAFF. CDR3 bases: TGTGCCAGCAGCCGTAATCGGTTAAACACTGAAGCTTTCTTT. The whole variable domain, filled in from reference TRBV7-9 and TRBJ1-1, reads DTGVSQNPRHKITKRGQNVTFRCDPISEHNRLYWYRQTLGQGPEFLTYFQNEAQLEKSRLLSDRFSAERPKGSFSTLEIQRTEQGDSAMYLCASSRNRLNTEAFFGQGTRLTVV.

The rearrangement joins TRBV7-6 to TRBJ2-3; 10 nucleotides align to TRBD2. Looked up from germline, CDR1 is SGHVS and CDR2 is FNYEAQ. With V trimmed by 2 bases and J by 5 bases, 4 bases remained unmatched. The CDR3 is 15 amino acids. The CDR3 is CASSLPSGGRDTQYF. The CDR3 region has the DNA TGTGCCAGCAGCTTACCTAGCGGGGGTAGAGATACGCAGTATTTT.

The chain joins TRBV24-1 to TRBJ2-2; 14 bases match TRBD2. Germline-derived CDR1 and CDR2 are KGHDR and SFDVKD. V shed 5 bases, J shed 2 bases, and the junction held 3 bases outside the gene matches. The CDR3 loop spans 17 amino acids. CDR3 region: CATSGTSGGPNTGELFF. In nucleotides, the CDR3 is TGTGCCACCAGTGGGACTAGCGGGGGGCCCAACACCGGGGAGCTGTTTTTT.